Shown below are 6 T cell receptor beta chains from a single sample sequenced in a study of T-cell reconstitution after alpha-beta-depleted transplantation in children. Construction of the TCRbeta library involved unique molecular identifiers. TCRdb re-derived calls from the PCR reads in MiXCR, one entry per CDR3 protein. The table includes approximately 980,000 distinct CDR3 sequences, roughly 31% detected once. The material was PBMCs, mostly from graft donor cells, obtained 360 days after TCRalphabeta/CD19-depleted stem cell transplant. These receptors were obtained from a boy under two years old who had a stem cell transplant for SCID, so the T cells may come from the graft donor.

The chain joins TRBV12-3 or TRBV12-4 to TRBJ2-7, with D possibly being TRBD1 (7 bases). V gave up 2 bases and J gave up 4 bases, with 15 bases separating them. The CDR3 is made up of 15 amino acids. CDR3 DNA: TGTGCCAGCAGTTTACGGGGGACAGCCTCGTACGAGCAGTACTTC. This sequence encodes CASSLRGTASYEQYF.

The chain uses TRBV12-3 or TRBV12-4 and TRBJ2-7; perhaps TRBD1 as D (7 bases). This CDR3 region has 15 residues. V was pared by 1 base and J by 4 bases, with 14 bases between. The CDR3 loop reads CASSLGAGQSYEQYF. CDR3 nucleotides: TGTGCCAGCAGTTTAGGGGCGGGACAGTCGTACGAGCAGTACTTC.

The V and J genes are TRBV7-2 and TRBJ1-2, with D hard to call. The CDR3 extends over 12 amino acids. Trimming left V 2 bases short and J 8 bases short, with 9 bases between. CDR1 SGHTA and CDR2 FQGNSA come from the germline V gene. Here the CDR3 reads CASSLLSGGYTF. The CDR3 bases are TGTGCCAGCAGCTTACTTTCAGGAGGCTACACCTTC.

This clonotype was counted only a few times. CDR3 bases: TGTGCCAGCAGCCTTCGTGGGGGAGGGGAACCGTTCTTC. This translates into CASSLRGGGEPFF. The V gene is TRBV12-3 or TRBV12-4, the J gene TRBJ2-1; 7 bases are a match to TRBD2. The CDR3 is made up of 13 amino acids. With V trimmed by 6 bases and J by 15 bases, 14 bases remained unmatched.

The chain joins TRBV5-5 to TRBJ2-3; D uncertain. V shed 1 base and J shed 0 bases, with 9 bases lying between them. Germline values: CDR1 SGHKS, CDR2 YYEKEE (reference sequence). CDR3 size: 15 residues. Written as DNA, the CDR3 is TGTGCCAGCAGCTTGCTGCAGCCAAGCACAGATACGCAGTATTTT. Its protein is CASSLLQPSTDTQYF.

The CDR3 DNA reads as TGTGCCAGTGTGACAGGGAACTCCTACAATGAGCAGTTCTTC. Its protein product is CASVTGNSYNEQFF. The chain recombines TRBV28 with TRBJ2-1; 7 bases align to TRBD1. V was pared by 9 bases and J by 0 bases, with 5 bases of the junction left unmatched. Germline assignment: CDR1 MDHEN and CDR2 SYDVKM. This CDR3 contains 14 residues.